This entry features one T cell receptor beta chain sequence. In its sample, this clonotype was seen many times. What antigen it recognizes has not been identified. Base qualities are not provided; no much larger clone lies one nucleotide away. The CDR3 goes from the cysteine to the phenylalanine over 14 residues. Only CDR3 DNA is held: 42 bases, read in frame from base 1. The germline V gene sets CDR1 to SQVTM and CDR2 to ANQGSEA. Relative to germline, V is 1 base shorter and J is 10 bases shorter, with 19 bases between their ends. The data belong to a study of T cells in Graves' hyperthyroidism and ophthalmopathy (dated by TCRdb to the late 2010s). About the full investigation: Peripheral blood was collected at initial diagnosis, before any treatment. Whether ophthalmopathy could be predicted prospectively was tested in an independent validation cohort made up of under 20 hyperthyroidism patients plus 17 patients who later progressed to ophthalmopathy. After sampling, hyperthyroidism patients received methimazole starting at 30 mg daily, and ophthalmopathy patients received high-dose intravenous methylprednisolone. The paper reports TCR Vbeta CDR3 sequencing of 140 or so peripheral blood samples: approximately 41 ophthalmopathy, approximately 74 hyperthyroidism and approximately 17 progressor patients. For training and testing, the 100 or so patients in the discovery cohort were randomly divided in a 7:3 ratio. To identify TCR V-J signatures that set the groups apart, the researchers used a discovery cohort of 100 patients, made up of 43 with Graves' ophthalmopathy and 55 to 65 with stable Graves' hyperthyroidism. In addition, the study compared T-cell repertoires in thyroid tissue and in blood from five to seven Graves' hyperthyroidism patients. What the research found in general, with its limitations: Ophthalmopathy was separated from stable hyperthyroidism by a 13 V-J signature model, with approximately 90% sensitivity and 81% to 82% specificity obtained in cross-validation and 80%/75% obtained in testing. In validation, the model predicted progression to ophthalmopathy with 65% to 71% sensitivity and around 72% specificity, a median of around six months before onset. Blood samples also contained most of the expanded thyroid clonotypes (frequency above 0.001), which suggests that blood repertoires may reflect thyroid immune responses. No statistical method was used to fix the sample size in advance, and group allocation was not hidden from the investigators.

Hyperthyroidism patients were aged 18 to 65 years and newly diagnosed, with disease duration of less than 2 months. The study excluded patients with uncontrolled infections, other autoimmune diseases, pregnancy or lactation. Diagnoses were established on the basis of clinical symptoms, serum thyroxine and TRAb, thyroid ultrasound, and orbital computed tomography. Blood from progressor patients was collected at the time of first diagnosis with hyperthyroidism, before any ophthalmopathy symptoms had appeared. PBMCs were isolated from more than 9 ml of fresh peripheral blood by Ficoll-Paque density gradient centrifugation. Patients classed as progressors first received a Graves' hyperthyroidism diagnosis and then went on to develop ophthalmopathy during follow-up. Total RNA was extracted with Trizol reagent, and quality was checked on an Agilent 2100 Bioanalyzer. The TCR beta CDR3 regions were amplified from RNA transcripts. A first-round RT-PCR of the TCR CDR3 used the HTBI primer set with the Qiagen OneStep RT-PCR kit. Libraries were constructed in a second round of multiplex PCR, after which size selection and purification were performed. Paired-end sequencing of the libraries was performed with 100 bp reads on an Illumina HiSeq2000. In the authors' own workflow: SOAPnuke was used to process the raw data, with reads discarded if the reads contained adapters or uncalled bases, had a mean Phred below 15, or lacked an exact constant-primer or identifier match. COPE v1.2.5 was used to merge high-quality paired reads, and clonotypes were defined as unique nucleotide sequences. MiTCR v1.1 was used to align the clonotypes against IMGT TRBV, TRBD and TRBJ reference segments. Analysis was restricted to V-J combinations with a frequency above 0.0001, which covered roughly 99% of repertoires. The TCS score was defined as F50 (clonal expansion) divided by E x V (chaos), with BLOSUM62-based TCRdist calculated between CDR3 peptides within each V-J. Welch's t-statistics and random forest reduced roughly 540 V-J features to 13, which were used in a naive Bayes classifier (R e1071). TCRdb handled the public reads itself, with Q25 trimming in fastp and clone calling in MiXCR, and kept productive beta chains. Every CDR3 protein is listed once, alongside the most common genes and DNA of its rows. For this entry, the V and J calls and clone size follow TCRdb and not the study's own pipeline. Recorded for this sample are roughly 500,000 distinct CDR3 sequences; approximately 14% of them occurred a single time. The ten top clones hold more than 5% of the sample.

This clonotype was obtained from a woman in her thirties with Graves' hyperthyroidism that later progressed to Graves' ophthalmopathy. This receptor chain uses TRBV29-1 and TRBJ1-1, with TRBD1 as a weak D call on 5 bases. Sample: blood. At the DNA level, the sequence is TGCAGCGTTGAAGGTGGGGACCTCCAGAGGATAGCTTTCTTT. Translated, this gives CSVEGGDLQRIAFF.